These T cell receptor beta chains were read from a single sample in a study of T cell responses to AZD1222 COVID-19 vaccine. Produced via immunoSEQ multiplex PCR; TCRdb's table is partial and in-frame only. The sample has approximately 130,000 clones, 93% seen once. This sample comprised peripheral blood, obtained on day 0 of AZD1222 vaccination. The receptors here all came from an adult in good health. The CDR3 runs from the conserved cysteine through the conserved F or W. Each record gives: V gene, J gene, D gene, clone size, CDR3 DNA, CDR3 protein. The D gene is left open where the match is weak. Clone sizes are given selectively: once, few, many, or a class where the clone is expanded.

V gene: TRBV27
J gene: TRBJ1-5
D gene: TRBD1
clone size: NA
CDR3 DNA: TGTGCCAGCAGTCCGCGGACAGGGGGATCAAATCAGCCCCAGCATTTT
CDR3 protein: CASSPRTGGSNQPQHF

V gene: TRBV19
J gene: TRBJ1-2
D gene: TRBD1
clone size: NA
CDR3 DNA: TGTGCCAGTAGTCGTAACAGGGGGACGGGCTACACCTTC
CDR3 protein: CASSRNRGTGYTF

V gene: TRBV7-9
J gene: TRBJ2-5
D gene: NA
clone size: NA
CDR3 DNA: TGTGCCAGCAGCCACCGGACGGTGGGAGAGACCCAGTACTTC
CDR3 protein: CASSHRTVGETQYF

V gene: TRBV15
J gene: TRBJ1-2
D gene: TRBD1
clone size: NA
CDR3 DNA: TGTGCCACCAGCAGAGATTTTAGGGGGACAGGGGATGGCTACACCTTC
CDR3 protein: CATSRDFRGTGDGYTF

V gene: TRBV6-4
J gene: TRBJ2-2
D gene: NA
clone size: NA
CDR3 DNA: TGTGCCAGCAGTGACTCAAGAAGGGCCGGGGAGCTGTTTTTT
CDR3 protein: CASSDSRRAGELFF

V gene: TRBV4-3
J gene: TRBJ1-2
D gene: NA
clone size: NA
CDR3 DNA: TGCGCCAGCAGCCACGACAGGAACTATGGCTACACCTTC
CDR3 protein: CASSHDRNYGYTF

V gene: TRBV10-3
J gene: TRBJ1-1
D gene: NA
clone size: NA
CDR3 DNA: TGTGCCATCAGTGACACAGGGAGGACTGAAGCTTTCTTT
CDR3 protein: CAISDTGRTEAFF

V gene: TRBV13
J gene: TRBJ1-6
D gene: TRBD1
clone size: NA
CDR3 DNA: TGTGCCAGCAGCTCCGGGACAGGGGCATCACCCCTCCACTTT
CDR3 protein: CASSSGTGASPLHF

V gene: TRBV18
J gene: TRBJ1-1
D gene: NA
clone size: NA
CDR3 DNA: TGTGCCAGCTCACGAACAAATGTGATCACTGAAGCTTTCTTT
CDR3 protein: CASSRTNVITEAFF

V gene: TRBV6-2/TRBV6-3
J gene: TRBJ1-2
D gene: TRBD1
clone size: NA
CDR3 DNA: TGTGCCAGCAGCAACCAAGACAGGGGGGGCTACACCTTC
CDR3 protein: CASSNQDRGGYTF

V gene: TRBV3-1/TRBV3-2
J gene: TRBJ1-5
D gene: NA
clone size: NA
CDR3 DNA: TGTGCCAGCAGCCAAGGACGGGTACCCGCCCGGCCCCAGCATTTT
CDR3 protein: CASSQGRVPARPQHF

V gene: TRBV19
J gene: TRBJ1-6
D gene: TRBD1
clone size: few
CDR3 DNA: TGTGCCAGTAGCTTGGACAGGAGGCATAATTCACCCCTCCACTTT
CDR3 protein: CASSLDRRHNSPLHF

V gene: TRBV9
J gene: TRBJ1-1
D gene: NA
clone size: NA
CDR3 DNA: TGTGCCAGCAGCGTAGATCAGGGGTCGAACACTGAAGCTTTCTTT
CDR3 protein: CASSVDQGSNTEAFF

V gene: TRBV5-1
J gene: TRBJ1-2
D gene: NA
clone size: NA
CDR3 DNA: TGCGCCAGCAGCTTGGACACGGGGGATGGCTACACCTTC
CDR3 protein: CASSLDTGDGYTF

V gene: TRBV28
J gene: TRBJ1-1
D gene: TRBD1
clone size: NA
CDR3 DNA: TGTGCCAGCAGTTTAGCCGGGACAGGGGGCCATGAAGCTTTCTTT
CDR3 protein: CASSLAGTGGHEAFF

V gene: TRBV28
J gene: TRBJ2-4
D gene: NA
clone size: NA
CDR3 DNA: TGTGCCAGCAGTTTAGGAGACAGAGACATTCAGTACTTC
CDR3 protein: CASSLGDRDIQYF

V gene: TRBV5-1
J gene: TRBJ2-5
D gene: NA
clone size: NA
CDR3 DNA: TGCGCCAGCAGCTTGGTTAGAGAGACCCAGTACTTC
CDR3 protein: CASSLVRETQYF

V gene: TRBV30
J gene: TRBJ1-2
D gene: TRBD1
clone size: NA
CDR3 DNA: TGTGCCTGGAGTAGGGGGACAGGGTACAATGGCTACACCTTC
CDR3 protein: CAWSRGTGYNGYTF

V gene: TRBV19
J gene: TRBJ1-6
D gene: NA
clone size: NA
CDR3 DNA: TGTGCCAGTAGTATTGGGCCCAAAAGGACCCTCCACTTT
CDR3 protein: CASSIGPKRTLHF

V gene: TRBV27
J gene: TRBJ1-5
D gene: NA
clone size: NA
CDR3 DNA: TGTGCCAGCTGGGGCGGGGGAAGGCGTCAGCCCCAGCATTTT
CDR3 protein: CASWGGGRRQPQHF

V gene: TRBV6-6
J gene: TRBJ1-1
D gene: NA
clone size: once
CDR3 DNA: TGTGCCAGCAGTTGGGGACCCAACACTGAAGCTTTCTTT
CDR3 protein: CASSWGPNTEAFF

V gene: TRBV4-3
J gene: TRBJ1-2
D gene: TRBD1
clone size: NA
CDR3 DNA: TGCGCCAGCAGCTTCGACAGGGAGGGAGGCTACACCTTC
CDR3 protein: CASSFDREGGYTF

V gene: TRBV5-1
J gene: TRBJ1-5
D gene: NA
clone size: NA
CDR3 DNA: TGCGCCAGCAGCTCGGGATTGGCGAATCAGCCCCAGCATTTT
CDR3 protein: CASSSGLANQPQHF

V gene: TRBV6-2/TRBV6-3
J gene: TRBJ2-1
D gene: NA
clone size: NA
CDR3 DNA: TGTGCCAGCAGTCCCTCTGCAGACACCTACAATGAGCAGTTCTTC
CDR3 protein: CASSPSADTYNEQFF

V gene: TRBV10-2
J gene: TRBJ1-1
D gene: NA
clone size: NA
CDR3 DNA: TGCGCCAGCAGTTTCCCGGGAGACACTGAAGCTTTCTTT
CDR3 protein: CASSFPGDTEAFF

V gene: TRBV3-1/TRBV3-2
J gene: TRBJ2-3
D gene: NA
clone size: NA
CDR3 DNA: TGTGCCAGCAGCCAAGAAAGGGGTAGCGGCAGCACAGATACGCAGTATTTT
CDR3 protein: CASSQERGSGSTDTQYF

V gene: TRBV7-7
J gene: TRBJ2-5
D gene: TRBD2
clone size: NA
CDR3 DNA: TGTGCTAGCAGCTTATACCAAGCGGGGACCGGTCAAGAGACCCAGTACTTC
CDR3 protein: CASSLYQAGTGQETQYF

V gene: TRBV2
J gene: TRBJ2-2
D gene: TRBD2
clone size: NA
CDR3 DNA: TGTGCCAGCAGTTGGAGAGGACTAGCGGTGAACACCGGGGAGCTGTTTTTT
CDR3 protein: CASSWRGLAVNTGELFF

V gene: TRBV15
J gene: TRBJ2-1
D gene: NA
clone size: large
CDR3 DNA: TGTGCCACCAGCAGCGGGAGCAATCGCTACAATGAGCAGTTCTTC
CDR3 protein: CATSSGSNRYNEQFF

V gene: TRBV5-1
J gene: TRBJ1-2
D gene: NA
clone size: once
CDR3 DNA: TGCGCCAGCAGCTTGGAAGCAGCGGACTATGGCTACACCTTC
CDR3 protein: CASSLEAADYGYTF

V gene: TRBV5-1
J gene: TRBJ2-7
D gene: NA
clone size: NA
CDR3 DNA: TGCGCCAGCAGCTTGGCCGGCCGCGGAAAAGAGCAGTACTTC
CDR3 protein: CASSLAGRGKEQYF

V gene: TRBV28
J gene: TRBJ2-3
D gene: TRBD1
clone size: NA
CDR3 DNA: TGTGCCAGCAGCCGCCGGGACAGGGATACAGATACGCAGTATTTT
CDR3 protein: CASSRRDRDTDTQYF

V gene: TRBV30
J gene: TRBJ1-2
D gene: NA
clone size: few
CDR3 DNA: TGTGCCTGGAGTGTTATGGGGTATGGCTACACCTTC
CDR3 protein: CAWSVMGYGYTF

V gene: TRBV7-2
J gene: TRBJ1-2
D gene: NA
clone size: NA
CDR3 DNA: TGTGCCAGCAGCTTAGCGTCTGGTGGCTACACCTTC
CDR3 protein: CASSLASGGYTF

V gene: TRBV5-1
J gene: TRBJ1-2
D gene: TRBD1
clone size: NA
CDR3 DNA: TGCGCCAGCAGTCCGCTATTGTTATCCGGGACAGGGGGACTTAACTATGGCTACACCTTC
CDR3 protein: CASSPLLLSGTGGLNYGYTF

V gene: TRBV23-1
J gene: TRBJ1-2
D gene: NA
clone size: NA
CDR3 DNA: TGCGCCAGCAGTCAATCGATGGATTGGGCAGGGGCAAATGGCTACACCTTC
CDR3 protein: CASSQSMDWAGANGYTF

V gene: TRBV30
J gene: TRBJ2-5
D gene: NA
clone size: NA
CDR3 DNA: TGTGCCTGGAGTAGGCTAGTCCAAGAGACCCAGTACTTC
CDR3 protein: CAWSRLVQETQYF

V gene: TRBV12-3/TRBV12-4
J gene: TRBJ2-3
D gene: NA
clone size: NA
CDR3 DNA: TGTGCCAGCAGTGTCGGACCCACAGATACGCAGTATTTT
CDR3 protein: CASSVGPTDTQYF

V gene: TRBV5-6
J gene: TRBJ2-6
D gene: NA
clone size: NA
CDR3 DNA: TGTGCCAGCAGCCACAGGGTATCTGGGGCCAACGTCCTGACTTTC
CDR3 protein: CASSHRVSGANVLTF

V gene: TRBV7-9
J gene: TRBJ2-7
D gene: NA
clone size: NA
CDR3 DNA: TGTGCCAGCAGCCTAAAGACAGCCCACGAGCAGTACTTC
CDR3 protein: CASSLKTAHEQYF

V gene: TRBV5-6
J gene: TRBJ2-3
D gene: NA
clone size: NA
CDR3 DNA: TGTGCCAGCAGCTTGGGGTCGGACTGGAGCACAGATACGCAGTATTTT
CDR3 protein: CASSLGSDWSTDTQYF

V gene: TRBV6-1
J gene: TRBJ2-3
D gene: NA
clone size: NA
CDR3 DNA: TGTGCCAGCAGTGAAAGCGGAAGAGGAGATACGCAGTATTTT
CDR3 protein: CASSESGRGDTQYF

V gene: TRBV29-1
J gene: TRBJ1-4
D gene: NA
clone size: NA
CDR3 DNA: TGCAGCGTTGTTTGGGACACTAATGAAAAACTGTTTTTT
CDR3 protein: CSVVWDTNEKLFF

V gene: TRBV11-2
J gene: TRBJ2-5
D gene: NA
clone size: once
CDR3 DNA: TGTGCCAGCAGCTTAGTGGGAGAGACCCAGTACTTC
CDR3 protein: CASSLVGETQYF

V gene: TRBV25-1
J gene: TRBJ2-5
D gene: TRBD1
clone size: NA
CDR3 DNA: TGTGCCAGCAGTGGACAGGGCTACCAAGAGACCCAGTACTTC
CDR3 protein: CASSGQGYQETQYF

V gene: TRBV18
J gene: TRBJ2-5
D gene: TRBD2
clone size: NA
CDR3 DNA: TGTGCCAGCTCACCACCGGGACTAGCGGACCCCGGGAGAAAGACCCAGTACTTC
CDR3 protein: CASSPPGLADPGRKTQYF

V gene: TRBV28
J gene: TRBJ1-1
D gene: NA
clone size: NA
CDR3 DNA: TGTGCCAGCAACGTAGAGAACACTGAAGCTTTCTTT
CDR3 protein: CASNVENTEAFF

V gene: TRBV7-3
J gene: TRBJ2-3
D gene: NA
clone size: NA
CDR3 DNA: TGTGCCAGCAGTTTGGGCCTCGTAGCGGGCACAGATACGCAGTATTTT
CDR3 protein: CASSLGLVAGTDTQYF

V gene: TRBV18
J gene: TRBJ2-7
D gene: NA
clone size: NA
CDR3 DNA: TGTGCCAGCTCACAATCAGTAAGAACCTACGAGCAGTACTTC
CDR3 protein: CASSQSVRTYEQYF

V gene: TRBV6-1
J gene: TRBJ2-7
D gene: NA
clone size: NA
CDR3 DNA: TGTGCCAGCAGTGAACTAGTAGGGACCTACGAGCAGTACTTC
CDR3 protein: CASSELVGTYEQYF

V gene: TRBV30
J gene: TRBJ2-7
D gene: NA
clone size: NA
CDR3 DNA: TGTGCCTGGAGGGGGAACTCCTACGAGCAGTACTTC
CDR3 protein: CAWRGNSYEQYF

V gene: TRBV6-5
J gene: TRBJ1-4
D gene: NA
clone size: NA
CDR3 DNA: TGTGCCAGCAGGGGTATGGGGGGCGATGAAAAACTGTTTTTT
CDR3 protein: CASRGMGGDEKLFF

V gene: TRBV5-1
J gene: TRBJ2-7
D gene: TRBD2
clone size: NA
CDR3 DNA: TGCGCCAGCCGGACTAGCGGGAGCTACGAGCAGTACTTC
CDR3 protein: CASRTSGSYEQYF

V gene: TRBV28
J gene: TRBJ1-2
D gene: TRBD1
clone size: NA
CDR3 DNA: TGTGCCAGCAGTTTGGTGATCGCCGGGACAGGGGGCGCCGCGGCAGAAGGCTATGGCTACACCTTC
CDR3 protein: CASSLVIAGTGGAAAEGYGYTF

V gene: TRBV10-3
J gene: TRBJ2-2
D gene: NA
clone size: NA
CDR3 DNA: TGTGCCATCAGTGGAGCTAGTACCGGGGAGCTGTTTTTT
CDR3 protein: CAISGASTGELFF

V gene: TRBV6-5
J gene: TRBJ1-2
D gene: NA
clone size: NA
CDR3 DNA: TGTGCCAGCAGTTTTGGAGGGGTTCGTGGCTACACCTTC
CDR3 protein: CASSFGGVRGYTF